Reported below is one T cell receptor (beta chain). The antigen is unknown. Some clones are missing from TCRdb's copy, which holds only in-frame ones; the method was immunoSEQ multiplex PCR. The sample lists about 110,000 clones; 88% were seen once. CDR1 LNHDA and CDR2 SQIVND come from the germline V gene (reference sequence). CDR3 size: 16 residues. V was pared by 5 bases and J by 2 bases, with 17 bases between. The data originate from a study of T cell responses to AZD1222 COVID-19 vaccine. Study summary: Second-dose groups at about 4 or about 12 weeks were pooled. Study conclusions and caveats: Baseline seropositivity characterized only a handful of AZD1222 recipients.

V usage is TRBV19 and J usage is TRBJ2-3; D uncertain. Material: peripheral blood, obtained on day 0 of AZD1222 vaccination. This receptor was obtained from an adult in good health. The CDR3 bases are TGTGCCAGTAGTCTATATACGACAATTACCACAGATACGCAGTATTTT. This codes for CASSLYTTITTDTQYF.